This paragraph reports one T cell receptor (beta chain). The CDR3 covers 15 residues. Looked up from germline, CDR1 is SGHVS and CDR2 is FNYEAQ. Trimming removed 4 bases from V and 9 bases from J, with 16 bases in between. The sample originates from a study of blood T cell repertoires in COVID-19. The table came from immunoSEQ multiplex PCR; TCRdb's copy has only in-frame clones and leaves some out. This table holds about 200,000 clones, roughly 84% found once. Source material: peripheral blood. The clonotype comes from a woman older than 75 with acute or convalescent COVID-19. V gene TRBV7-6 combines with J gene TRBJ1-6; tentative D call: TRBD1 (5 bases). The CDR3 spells CASSSTGGVSSPLHF. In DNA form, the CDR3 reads TGTGCCAGCAGCTCCACGGGGGGGGTCAGTTCACCCCTCCACTTT. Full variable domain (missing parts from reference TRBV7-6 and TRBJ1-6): GAGVSQSPRYKVTKRGQDVALRCDPISGHVSLYWYRQALGQGPEFLTYFNYEAQQDKSGLPNDRFSAERPEGSISTLTIQRTEQRDSAMYRCASSSTGGVSSPLHFGNGTRLTVT.